The 10 T cell receptor beta chains below all came from one sample that was sequenced in a study of early T cells in non-severe SARS-CoV-2 infection. TCRdb re-called the 5' RACE reads through MiXCR, storing one row per CDR3 protein. The sample consists of 50,000 to 70,000 distinct CDR3 sequences, around 10% of them appearing once. The sample taken for sequencing was whole blood. Source of these receptors: an adult who was a healthcare worker with PCR-confirmed SARS-CoV-2 infection or an uninfected control (not recorded which).

A few counts support this clonotype. V gene TRBV28 combines with J gene TRBJ1-5; D not resolved. Germline V lookup: CDR1 MDHEN, CDR2 SYDVKM. The CDR3 length is 14 residues. Between the trimmed V and J ends, which lost 2 bases and 3 bases, there was a span of 8 bases. Here the CDR3 reads CASSLRQANQPQHF. The CDR3 bases are TGTGCCAGCAGTTTACGGCAGGCCAATCAGCCCCAGCATTTT.

This clonotype was seen more than once but under ten times. This rearrangement joins TRBV4-2 to TRBJ1-2; 7 bases line up with TRBD1. Germline loops: CDR1 LGHNA, CDR2 YNFKEQ. The ends lost 4 bases at V and 6 bases at J; junction bases unmatched: 14. The CDR3 has 16 residues. DNA for the CDR3: TGTGCCAGCAGCCCTCGCCCGACAGGGCTAGGGAATGGCTACACCTTC. The encoded protein is CASSPRPTGLGNGYTF.

This clonotype was seen more than once but under ten times. The chain has TRBV18 and TRBJ2-3, with a possible D match to TRBD2 (5 bases). The CDR3 is made up of 15 amino acids. V lost 5 bases and J 0 bases, leaving 12 bases between the germline ends. Germline CDR1 reads KGHSH; CDR2 reads LQKENI. The CDR3 region is CASSKLDYSTDTQYF. The CDR3 bases are TGTGCCAGCTCAAAGCTCGACTACAGCACAGATACGCAGTATTTT.

This chain joins TRBV28 and TRBJ2-7; 9 positions match TRBD2. CDR3 length: 14 amino acids. The V gene's germline CDR1 is MDHEN and CDR2 SYDVKM. The V gene end was trimmed by 8 bases and the J gene end by 6 bases; junction bases not matched to a gene: 11. In DNA, the CDR3 is TGTGCCAGCTGGGGGCTAGCGGGGAAGGGCGAGCAGTACTTC. It specifies CASWGLAGKGEQYF.

This clonotype has ten or more counts. CDR3 loop: CSVTRGLRNEQFF. The CDR3 DNA reads as TGCAGCGTTACTAGGGGTCTGAGGAATGAGCAGTTCTTC. The chain links TRBV29-1 to TRBJ2-1; D may match TRBD1 or TRBD2 (5 bases each). This CDR3 has 13 residues. The germline CDR1 and CDR2 sequences are SQVTM and ANQGSEA. V lost 5 bases and J lost 7, with 15 bases in between.

The chain joins TRBV6-2 or TRBV6-3 to TRBJ2-6, with TRBD1 matching 8 bases. In germline, CDR1 is MNHEY, CDR2 SVGEGT. The CDR3 loop spans 15 amino acids. With 6 bases clipped from V and 2 bases from J, the junction kept 3 bases outside the gene matches. The CDR3 DNA sequence: TGTGCCAGCAGACAGGGGGTAGCTGGGGCCAACGTCCTGACTTTC. Translation: CASRQGVAGANVLTF.

The sample holds many counts of this clonotype. The rearrangement joins TRBV6-1 to TRBJ2-3, with a possible D match to TRBD1 (6 bases). The CDR3 totals 15 residues. V was cut by 7 bases and J by 6 bases, with 20 bases left in between. CDR1 and CDR2 (germline): MNHNS, SASEGT. The CDR3 DNA reads TGTGCCAGCAAATTCCGGGACACCCCGCGGGATACGCAGTATTTT. This translates into CASKFRDTPRDTQYF.

This clonotype was recorded at least ten times. This chain uses TRBV20-1 with TRBJ1-5, with unresolved D. This CDR3 has 13 amino acids. CDR1 DFQATT and CDR2 SNEGSKA come from the germline V gene (reference sequence). The CDR3 coding sequence is TGCAGCGGAAGGGCCGGAGGCAATCAGCCCCAGCATTTT. Translating gives CSGRAGGNQPQHF.

This clonotype was observed many times. The chain employs TRBV19 and TRBJ2-1; 13 bases agree with TRBD2. Germline CDR1 reads LNHDA; CDR2 reads SQIVND (reference sequence). V lost 6 bases to trimming and J lost 0 bases; unmatched junction nucleotides: 14. The CDR3 consists of 20 residues. The DNA for the CDR3 is TGTGCCAGTAGACTTCGAGGACTAGCGGGAGTTACCGCCTCCTACAATGAGCAGTTCTTC. This codes for CASRLRGLAGVTASYNEQFF.

This clonotype was counted between two and nine times. V gene TRBV6-2 or TRBV6-3 combines with J gene TRBJ2-1; 10 nucleotides line up with TRBD2. Germline lookup yields CDR1 MNHEY and CDR2 SVGEGT. V lost 4 bases to trimming and J lost 11 bases; unmatched junction nucleotides: 5. This CDR3 comprises 13 residues. The chain's CDR3 is CASSLASGSKQFF. The CDR3 DNA reads as TGTGCCAGCAGTTTAGCTAGCGGGAGTAAGCAGTTCTTC.